This TCR beta chain was recovered during a study of technical replicates of blood from a few donors. CDR3 size: 15 residues. Germline trimming cut 4 bases from V and 5 bases from J; bases unmatched to any gene: 11. The germline V gene encodes CDR1 SGHTS and CDR2 YDEGEE. Data came from immunoSEQ multiplex PCR; TCRdb stores just in-frame clones and leaves some out. The profile shows roughly 60,000 clones, roughly 89% of them singletons. Sequencing was done on a sample of PBMCs. This rearrangement joins TRBV5-8 to TRBJ2-5, with 7 bases lining up with TRBD1. The clonotype comes from a human donor in good health. Some clones in this sample may be carry-over from other donors' samples. The CDR3 DNA reads as TGTGCCAGCAGCCAAGGGACAGCCTCACCGGAGACCCAGTACTTC. As protein: CASSQGTASPETQYF.